The 3 T cell receptor beta chains below were found in one sample sequenced in a study of shared clonotypes between healthy human individuals. The assay was immunoSEQ multiplex PCR, and TCRdb's table has in-frame clones only and misses some. Among roughly 2,000,000 clones listed, approximately 94% were seen once. Naivety among CD8 cells was defined by CD45RO negativity and positive CCR7 selection, thereby excluding terminally differentiated effector memory CD45RA+ cells. Sequenced material: naive CD8+ T cells sorted from blood. These receptors were taken from a man aged 18-30 years in good health.

This rearrangement joins TRBV11-2 to TRBJ2-7, with D unclear. Germline V CDR1 and CDR2: SGHAT, FQNNGV. The CDR3 length is 15 residues. V was clipped by 5 bases and J by 4 bases, with 18 bases between them. The CDR3, as DNA: TGTGCCAGCAGCCCCGACCTTTCCTGGGGTTACGAGCAGTACTTC. Its translation is CASSPDLSWGYEQYF.

The chain joins TRBV13 to TRBJ2-3, with TRBD1 as a possible D gene (5 bases). Germline CDR1 and CDR2: PRHDT and FYEKMQ (reference sequence). Trimming pared 5 bases from V and 10 bases from J, leaving 16 bases between. The CDR3 is 13 residues long. CDR3: CASSPSLGAAQYF. As DNA, the CDR3 is TGTGCCAGCAGCCCCTCCCTAGGGGCGGCGCAGTATTTT.

The chain employs TRBV2 and TRBJ2-5; 7 positions agree with TRBD2. This CDR3 has 15 amino acids. Germline CDR1 SNHLY, CDR2 FYNNEI. V was pared by 3 bases and J by 1 base, with 5 bases of the junction left unmatched. CDR3 residues: CASSDVASGQETQYF. CDR3 sequence (DNA): TGTGCCAGCAGTGATGTGGCTAGCGGCCAAGAGACCCAGTACTTC.